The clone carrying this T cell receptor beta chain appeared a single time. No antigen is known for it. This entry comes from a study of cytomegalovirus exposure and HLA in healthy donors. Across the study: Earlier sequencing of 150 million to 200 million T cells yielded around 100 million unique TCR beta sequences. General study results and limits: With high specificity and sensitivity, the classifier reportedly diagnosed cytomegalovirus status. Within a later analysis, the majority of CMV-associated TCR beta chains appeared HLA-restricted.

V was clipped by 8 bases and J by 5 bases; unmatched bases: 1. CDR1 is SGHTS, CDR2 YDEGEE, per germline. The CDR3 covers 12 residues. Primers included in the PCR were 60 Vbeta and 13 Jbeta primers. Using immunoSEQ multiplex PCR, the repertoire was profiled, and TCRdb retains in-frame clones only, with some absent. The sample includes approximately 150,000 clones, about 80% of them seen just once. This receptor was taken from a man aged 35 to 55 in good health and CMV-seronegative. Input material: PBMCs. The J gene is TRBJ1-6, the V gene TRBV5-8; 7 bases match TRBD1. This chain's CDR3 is CASGTDNSPLHF. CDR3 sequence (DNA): TGTGCCAGTGGGACAGATAATTCACCCCTCCACTTT.